These 9 T cell receptor beta chains came from one sample sequenced in a study of T cell responses to AZD1222 COVID-19 vaccine. Measured with immunoSEQ multiplex PCR; TCRdb has only the in-frame clones, and not every one. The sample holds 140,000 to 150,000 clones, 75% to 85% seen once. Sequences were derived from peripheral blood, sampled on day 0 of MenACWY control vaccination. The receptors shown here come from an adult in good health.

The chain couples TRBV7-8 to TRBJ1-3; D perhaps matches TRBD1 (5 bases). The germline gives CDR1 SGHVS, CDR2 FQNEAQ. The CDR3 runs 18 residues. Trimming took 5 bases from V and 1 from J, leaving 21 bases between them. CDR3 sequence: CASSPPGPGPGSGNTIYF. The CDR3 nucleotides are TGTGCCAGCAGCCCTCCGGGACCGGGACCTGGGTCTGGAAACACCATATATTTT.

The count of this clone is one. The chain combines TRBV2 with TRBJ2-7; D tentatively fits TRBD1 or TRBD2 (5 bases each). Trimming removed 6 bases at V and 6 bases at J, with 18 bases between. The germline V gene encodes CDR1 SNHLY and CDR2 FYNNEI. This CDR3 has 14 amino acids. The CDR3 DNA reads as TGTGCCAGCAGAGCACGGGGCAGGTTAGGCGAGCAGTACTTC. Translated, it gives CASRARGRLGEQYF.

This clone was detected only a few times. The V and J genes are TRBV7-3 and TRBJ2-3; maybe TRBD2 (5 bases). Trimming removed 4 bases at V and 7 bases at J, with 15 bases between. Germline assignment: CDR1 SGHTA and CDR2 FQGTGA. This CDR3 comprises 14 residues. CDR3 nucleotide sequence: TGTGCCAGCAGCTACGGGGATGAGAGACATACGCAGTATTTT. As protein: CASSYGDERHTQYF.

The table lists this clone with a count of one. The genes are TRBV2 and TRBJ2-7; 9 nucleotides agree with TRBD1. The V gene end was trimmed by 6 bases and the J gene end by 5 bases; junction bases not matched to a gene: 14. This CDR3 is 16 amino acids long. CDR1 and CDR2 (germline): SNHLY, FYNNEI. The CDR3 nucleotides are TGTGCCAGCAGGAGGGACGTGGGGACAGGGACCCACGAGCAGTACTTC. Translated: CASRRDVGTGTHEQYF.

The V call is TRBV6-5, the J call TRBJ2-6; 9 positions match TRBD1. With 5 bases clipped from V and 4 bases from J, the junction kept 3 bases outside the gene matches. CDR1 is MNHEY, CDR2 SVGAGI, per germline. This CDR3 spans 15 amino acids. CDR3 coding DNA: TGTGCCAGCAGTCGGACAGGGGCCGGGGCCAACGTCCTGACTTTC. The encoded protein is CASSRTGAGANVLTF.

This clone turned up a few times. The rearrangement links TRBV7-2 to TRBJ1-2; TRBD1 matches at 7 bases. After removal of 6 bases from V and 1 base from J, the junction contained 8 bases not matched to a gene. The CDR3 spans 15 residues. Germline lookup yields CDR1 SGHTA and CDR2 FQGNSA. The CDR3 protein is CASSQTGTLNYGYTF. The CDR3 bases are TGTGCCAGCAGTCAGACAGGGACCCTTAACTATGGCTACACCTTC.

J is TRBJ2-7 and V is TRBV3-1 (or the pseudogene TRBV3-2), with 8 bases aligning to TRBD2. The junction had 11 bases not matched to a gene; V was cut back by 3 bases and J by 7 bases. CDR1 LGHDT and CDR2 YNNKEL come from the germline V gene (reference sequence). The CDR3 runs 15 residues. The CDR3 DNA sequence: TGTGCCAGCAGCCACCGGGGGGGCAAGTCTGGTGAGCAGTACTTC. Translating gives CASSHRGGKSGEQYF.

V is TRBV7-9 and J is TRBJ2-7, with 10 nucleotides matching TRBD1. CDR1 and CDR2 (germline): SEHNR, FQNEAQ (reference sequence). The junction had 1 base not matched to a gene; V was cut back by 0 bases and J by 5 bases. This CDR3 comprises 14 residues. CDR3 nucleotides: TGTGCCAGCAGCTTAGCAGGGACAGGGGACGAGCAGTACTTC. Translation: CASSLAGTGDEQYF.

The chain is built from TRBV18 and TRBJ2-5; tentative D call: TRBD1 (5 bases). CDR3 length equals 16 residues. Germline V CDR1 and CDR2: KGHSH, LQKENI. V lost 1 base to trimming and J lost 4 bases, with 16 bases between them. CDR3 region: CASSPRRVSQGETQYF. The CDR3 DNA follows: TGTGCCAGCTCACCACGTCGGGTTTCCCAGGGAGAGACCCAGTACTTC.